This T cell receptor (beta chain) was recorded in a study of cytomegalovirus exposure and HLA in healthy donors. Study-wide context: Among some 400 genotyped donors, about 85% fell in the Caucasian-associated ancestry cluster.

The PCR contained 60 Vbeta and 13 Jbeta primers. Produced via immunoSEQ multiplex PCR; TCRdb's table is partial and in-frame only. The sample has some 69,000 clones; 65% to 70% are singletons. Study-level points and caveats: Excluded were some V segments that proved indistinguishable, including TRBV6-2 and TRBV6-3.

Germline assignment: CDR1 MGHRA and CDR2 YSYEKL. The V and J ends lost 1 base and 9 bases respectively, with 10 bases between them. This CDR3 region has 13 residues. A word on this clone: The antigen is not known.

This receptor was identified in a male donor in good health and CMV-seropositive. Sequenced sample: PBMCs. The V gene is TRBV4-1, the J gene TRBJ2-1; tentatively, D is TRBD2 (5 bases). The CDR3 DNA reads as TGCGCCAGCAGCCAAGGCGTCAGCGGTGAGCAGTTCTTC. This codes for CASSQGVSGEQFF.